The next 20 T cell receptor beta chains were all read from a single sample in a study of blood T cell repertoires in COVID-19. Method: immunoSEQ multiplex PCR; TCRdb's copy keeps in-frame clones and lacks some. This table has some 220,000 clones, 70% to 90% appearing once. Sequencing was done on a sample of peripheral blood. These receptor sequences come from a human donor in a cohort sampled during active COVID-19.

The chain joins TRBV14 to TRBJ1-6, with D maybe TRBD1 (6 bases). Trimming took off 4 bases at V and 7 bases at J, with 14 bases between the two ends. Germline V gives CDR1 SGHDN, CDR2 FVKESK. This CDR3 has 15 residues. CDR3 DNA: TGTGCCAGCAGCCCGTTACAGGGCCCAAATTCACCCCTCCACTTT. Translation gives CASSPLQGPNSPLHF.

This clone was seen a few times. The V and J genes are TRBV19 and TRBJ1-2, with 8 bases that match TRBD1. CDR3 size: 16 residues. Germline-derived CDR1 and CDR2 are LNHDA and SQIVND (reference sequence). J gave up 3 bases and V 7 bases, and 13 bases lay outside the gene matches. CDR3 loop: CASTTMTGDGHYGYTF. The DNA for the CDR3 is TGTGCCAGTACTACGATGACAGGGGACGGACACTATGGCTACACCTTC.

The chain recombines TRBV4-2 with TRBJ1-5; D remains ambiguous. CDR1 and CDR2 (germline): LGHNA, YNFKEQ. The CDR3 has 15 amino acids. V was clipped by 1 base and J by 2 bases, with 9 bases between them. As DNA, the CDR3 is TGTGCCAGCAGCCAAGGAGAGGGTGGCAATCAGCCCCAGCATTTT. Translating gives CASSQGEGGNQPQHF.

The chain couples TRBV4-2 to TRBJ1-2; D unclear. Looked up from germline, CDR1 is LGHNA and CDR2 is YNFKEQ. This CDR3 comprises 16 residues. The germline V and J ends were trimmed by 1 base and 1 base, with 13 bases remaining between them. The CDR3 spells CASSQGGGGVNYGYTF. CDR3 coding DNA: TGTGCCAGCAGCCAAGGCGGCGGAGGAGTTAACTATGGCTACACCTTC.

V usage is TRBV5-1 and J usage is TRBJ2-1; TRBD1 agrees at 10 bases. CDR3 size: 12 residues. Germline-derived CDR1 and CDR2 are SGHRS and YFSETQ. V trimming: 2 bases; J trimming: 15 bases; junction bases outside the gene matches: 5. CDR3: CASSFGTGDRFF. CDR3 nucleotide sequence: TGCGCCAGCAGCTTCGGGACAGGGGATCGGTTCTTC.

This clone was recorded only once. This sequence joins TRBV30 and TRBJ1-5, with D perhaps matching TRBD1 (6 bases). Per the germline V gene, CDR1 is GTSNPN and CDR2 is SVGIG (reference sequence). Trimming took 0 bases from V and 3 from J, leaving 18 bases between them. This CDR3 comprises 17 residues. Here the CDR3 reads CAWSVKQGQIDNQPQHF. Written as DNA, the CDR3 is TGTGCCTGGAGTGTTAAGCAGGGGCAGATTGACAATCAGCCCCAGCATTTT.

This clone was detected many times. The V and J genes are TRBV7-9 and TRBJ2-4; D remains unclear. The germline V gene encodes CDR1 SEHNR and CDR2 FQNEAQ (reference sequence). V was trimmed by 5 bases and J by 1 base, leaving 15 bases between them. The CDR3 loop spans 16 amino acids. The CDR3 spells CASSPGSFWAKNIQYF. The CDR3 nucleotides read TGTGCCAGCAGCCCCGGGTCTTTTTGGGCCAAAAACATTCAGTACTTC.

As DNA, the CDR3 is TGTGCCAGCAGCCCGGGACAGGGATGGGACACTGAAGCTTTCTTT. Its translation: CASSPGQGWDTEAFF. This chain connects TRBV3-1 (or the pseudogene TRBV3-2) to TRBJ1-1; 9 nucleotides agree with TRBD1. CDR3 size: 15 residues. CDR1 is LGHDT and CDR2 is YNNKEL in the germline V gene (reference sequence). With V trimmed by 4 bases and J by 3 bases, 6 bases remained unmatched.

The CDR3 protein is CASSYGQGNTEAFF. The CDR3 DNA follows: TGTGCCAGCAGTTACGGACAGGGGAACACTGAAGCTTTCTTT. V gene TRBV6-6 combines with J gene TRBJ1-1, with TRBD1 matching over 8 bases. The CDR3 is 14 amino acids. V gave up 2 bases and J gave up 1 base; unmatched junction bases: 0. Germline V lookup: CDR1 MNHNY, CDR2 SVGAGI (reference sequence).

The gene calls are TRBV6-2 or TRBV6-3 and TRBJ1-1; D call uncertain. V was trimmed by 6 bases and J by 8 bases, leaving 19 bases between them. CDR3 size: 14 residues. Looked up from germline, CDR1 is MNHEY and CDR2 is SVGEGT. CDR3 sequence: CASSLAEGVTEAFF. The CDR3 nucleotides are TGTGCCAGCAGCCTAGCAGAGGGTGTGACGGAAGCTTTCTTT.

The V gene is TRBV4-1, the J gene TRBJ2-3, with no clear D. The CDR3 has 15 amino acids. V was shortened by 4 bases and J by 1 base, with 12 bases between the two germline ends. Germline loops: CDR1 MGHRA, CDR2 YSYEKL. This chain's CDR3 is CASSPPPPGTDTQYF. CDR3 nucleotides: TGCGCCAGCAGCCCCCCGCCCCCGGGCACAGATACGCAGTATTTT.

The rearrangement joins TRBV4-1 to TRBJ2-3; perhaps TRBD1 as D (6 bases). Deletions cut 2 bases from V and 5 bases from J, with 20 bases between. From germline, CDR1 is MGHRA and CDR2 YSYEKL. The CDR3 sequence is 17 residues long. The CDR3 DNA sequence: TGCGCCAGCAGCCAAACCCCCGGGACACTAAAGGTAGATACGCAGTATTTT. It is translated as CASSQTPGTLKVDTQYF.

This chain links TRBV7-9 with TRBJ2-7, with 11 nucleotides matching TRBD1. After removal of 4 bases from V and 4 bases from J, the junction contained 3 bases not matched to a gene. The germline V gene encodes CDR1 SEHNR and CDR2 FQNEAQ (reference sequence). The CDR3 is 14 amino acids. The CDR3 is CASSSGTGGYEQYF. The CDR3 DNA reads TGTGCCAGCAGCTCGGGGACAGGGGGTTACGAGCAGTACTTC.

The chain combines TRBV19 with TRBJ2-7; tentative D call: TRBD1 (6 bases). Trimming removed 5 bases from V and 5 bases from J, with 16 bases in between. The CDR3 has 14 amino acids. CDR1 LNHDA and CDR2 SQIVND come from the germline V gene (reference sequence). In nucleotides, the CDR3 is TGTGCCAGTAGTGCACAGGGTGTTCTCCACGAGCAGTACTTC. It yields the protein CASSAQGVLHEQYF.

The rearrangement joins TRBV5-1 to TRBJ1-4; weak D call: TRBD1 (5 bases). There are 14 residues in the CDR3. Trimming cost V 4 bases and J 7 bases, with 14 bases left between them. Per the germline V gene, CDR1 is SGHRS and CDR2 is YFSETQ. CDR3 coding DNA: TGCGCCAGCAGCCCGACACCCCAGGGTGAAAAACTGTTTTTT. It encodes CASSPTPQGEKLFF.

This clone is a singleton in its sample. The chain joins TRBV29-1 to TRBJ2-2; perhaps TRBD1 as D (5 bases). The CDR3 runs to 15 residues. In germline, CDR1 is SQVTM, CDR2 ANQGSEA. V lost 4 bases and J lost 5, with 17 bases in between. CDR3 nucleotide sequence: TGCAGCGTTGTTCAGCGACAGAGTGTTACCGGGGAGCTGTTTTTT. Translated: CSVVQRQSVTGELFF.

The sample holds a few counts of this clone. One junction end does not reproduce the germline sequence, and a read error may be involved. V is TRBV11-2 and J is TRBJ2-1; D is perhaps TRBD2 (6 bases). This CDR3 has 17 amino acids. Germline values: CDR1 SGHAT, CDR2 FQNNGV. The CDR3 is CASSPGPGGVSDNEQFF. Here the CDR3 DNA reads TGTGCCAGCAGCCCAGGCCCTGGCGGGGTCTCCGACAATGAGCAGTTCTTC. Looking up the rest from reference TRBV11-2 and TRBJ2-1 gives the full variable domain: EAGVAQSPRYKIIEKRQSVAFWCNPISGHATLYWYQQILGQGPKLLIQFQNNGVVDDSQLPKDRFSAERLKGVDSTLKIQPAKLEDSAVYLCASSPGPGGVSDNEQFFGPGTRLTVL.

The chain combines TRBV12-3 or TRBV12-4 with TRBJ1-3; the D is unclear. The V gene lost 3 bases and the J gene lost 0 bases, with 3 bases spanning the gap. CDR3 length: 13 amino acids. The CDR3 sequence: CASSLSSGNTIYF. In nucleotides, the CDR3 is TGTGCCAGCAGTTTGAGCTCTGGAAACACCATATATTTT.

The chain employs TRBV3-1 (or the pseudogene TRBV3-2) and TRBJ2-1; 9 bases agree with TRBD2. Germline assignment: CDR1 LGHDT and CDR2 YNNKEL (reference sequence). The CDR3 consists of 14 residues. Losses at the gene ends were 1 base for V and 10 bases for J; bases not matched to a gene: 5. The CDR3 here is CASSQAGLANEQFF. For the CDR3, the DNA is TGTGCCAGCAGCCAAGCCGGACTAGCGAACGAGCAGTTCTTC.

The chain uses TRBV2 and TRBJ2-3, with D hard to call. V gave up 8 bases and J gave up 6 bases, with 9 bases separating them. Germline V CDR1 and CDR2: SNHLY, FYNNEI. This CDR3 is built from 11 residues. DNA for the CDR3: TGTGCCAGCGCAGTCAGGGATACGCAGTATTTT. It codes for CASAVRDTQYF. Complete variable domain (other parts from reference TRBV2 and TRBJ2-3): EPEVTQTPSHQVTQMGQEVILRCVPISNHLYFYWYRQILGQKVEFLVSFYNNEISEKSEIFDDQFSVERPDGSNFTLKIRSTKLEDSAMYFCASAVRDTQYFGPGTRLTVL.